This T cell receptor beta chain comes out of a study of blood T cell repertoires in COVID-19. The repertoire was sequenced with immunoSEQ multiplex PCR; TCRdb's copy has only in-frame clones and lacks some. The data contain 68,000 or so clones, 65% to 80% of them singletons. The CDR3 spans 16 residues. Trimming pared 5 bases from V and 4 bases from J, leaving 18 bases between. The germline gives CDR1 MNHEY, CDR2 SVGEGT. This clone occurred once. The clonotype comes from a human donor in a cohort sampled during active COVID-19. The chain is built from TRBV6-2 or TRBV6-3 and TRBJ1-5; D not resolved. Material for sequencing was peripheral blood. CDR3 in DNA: TGTGCCAGCAGTCCCACATCGAGCGTCGGGAATCAGCCCCAGCATTTT. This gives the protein CASSPTSSVGNQPQHF.